A selection of T cell receptor beta chains follows, all from one sample in a study of CD8 T cells in Susac syndrome. In TCRdb, the immunoSEQ multiplex PCR reads were re-called with MiXCR into one record per CDR3 protein. The repertoire consists of a few hundred thousand distinct CDR3 sequences, with over 75% occurring once and the leading ten covering around 0.2%. Sequenced material: CD8+ T cells from PBMCs. The receptors here all came from a human donor with multiple sclerosis. Each CDR3 is given with its conserved first and last residue. Each record gives: V gene, J gene, clone size, D gene, CDR3 protein, CDR3 DNA. D genes are given only for firm matches. A row's size may be missing; if present it is once, few, many or a size class.

TRBV4-3	TRBJ2-7	NA	NA	CASSQDRSGLEQYF	TGCGCCAGCAGCCAAGATAGGTCAGGGCTCGAGCAGTACTTC
TRBV7-9	TRBJ2-5	NA	NA	CASSSRSGEETQYF	TGTGCCAGCAGCTCCCGTAGTGGGGAGGAGACCCAGTACTTC
TRBV19	TRBJ2-2	NA	TRBD1	CASSGTGGITRPGELFF	TGTGCCAGTAGCGGGACAGGGGGCATCACGCGGCCCGGGGAGCTGTTTTTT
TRBV20-1	TRBJ2-2	once	TRBD1	CSARDNDRALNTGELFF	TGCAGTGCTAGAGATAACGACAGGGCCCTAAACACCGGGGAGCTGTTTTTT
TRBV27	TRBJ2-3	NA	NA	CASSLSPGTSDTQYF	TGTGCCAGCAGTTTATCGCCGGGGACCTCAGATACGCAGTATTTT
TRBV12-3/TRBV12-4	TRBJ1-4	NA	TRBD1	CASSPQGSGTNEKLFF	TGTGCCAGCAGTCCACAGGGGTCAGGGACTAATGAAAAACTGTTTTTT
TRBV4-1	TRBJ1-1	once	TRBD1	CASSFIGTGGISGTEAFF	TGCGCCAGCAGCTTTATCGGGACAGGGGGCATTTCGGGCACTGAAGCTTTCTTT
TRBV11-2	TRBJ1-5	few	NA	CASSFRLVNQPQHF	TGTGCCAGCAGCTTTCGCCTGGTCAATCAGCCCCAGCATTTT
TRBV19	TRBJ1-1	NA	NA	CASSIGTGIHTEAFF	TGTGCCAGTAGTATAGGTACCGGGATTCACACTGAAGCTTTCTTT
TRBV19	TRBJ2-7	NA	TRBD2	CATAPLAGTSYEQYF	TGTGCCACCGCCCCACTAGCGGGGACCTCCTACGAGCAGTACTTC
TRBV29-1	TRBJ1-2	NA	NA	CSVEDLGYTF	TGCAGCGTTGAAGATCTGGGCTACACCTTC
TRBV16	TRBJ2-1	NA	TRBD2	CASSQLSPGGSYNEQFF	TGTGCCAGCAGCCAATTGTCCCCGGGGGGCTCCTACAATGAGCAGTTCTTC
TRBV28	TRBJ1-2	NA	NA	CATNPGSYGYTF	TGTGCCACCAACCCCGGCAGCTATGGCTACACCTTC
TRBV7-2	TRBJ2-5	NA	NA	CASPIGLGAGSLFKTQYF	TGTGCCAGCCCTATAGGACTGGGCGCGGGAAGTTTGTTTAAGACCCAGTACTTC
TRBV9	TRBJ2-1	NA	TRBD1	CASSVGQGSEQFF	TGTGCCAGCAGCGTGGGACAGGGGAGTGAGCAGTTCTTC
TRBV11-2	TRBJ2-3	NA	NA	CASSPRQGPTAGWRGDTQYF	TGTGCCAGCAGCCCCAGACAGGGTCCAACAGCGGGTTGGAGGGGAGATACGCAGTATTTT
TRBV6-1	TRBJ1-5	NA	NA	CASSPEYWELAIGNQPQHF	TGTGCCAGCAGCCCCGAATATTGGGAACTCGCGATTGGCAATCAGCCCCAGCATTTT
TRBV5-4	TRBJ2-7	NA	TRBD1	CASSLETGGYEQYF	TGTGCCAGCAGCTTGGAGACAGGGGGCTACGAGCAGTACTTC
TRBV12-3/TRBV12-4	TRBJ2-7	once	TRBD1	CASSRDRVHEQYF	TGTGCCAGCAGTCGAGACAGGGTCCACGAGCAGTACTTC
TRBV6-5	TRBJ1-2	NA	NA	CASSYSGYGYTF	TGTGCCAGCAGTTACTCGGGCTATGGCTACACCTTC
TRBV28	TRBJ2-5	NA	TRBD1	CASSLGDGTGGRETQYF	TGTGCCAGCAGTTTAGGGGATGGGACAGGGGGCCGGGAGACCCAGTACTTC
TRBV6-5	TRBJ2-1	NA	NA	CASSYRLEQFF	TGTGCCAGCAGTTACCGACTAGAGCAGTTCTTC
TRBV5-1	TRBJ1-2	NA	NA	CASSFSTALHYGYTF	TGCGCCAGCAGCTTCAGCACAGCCCTACACTATGGCTACACCTTC
TRBV4-3	TRBJ1-3	NA	TRBD1	CASSPDAPWTGATGNTIYF	TGCGCCAGCAGCCCTGACGCGCCCTGGACAGGGGCTACTGGAAACACCATATATTTT
TRBV5-1	TRBJ1-2	NA	TRBD1	CASAPKDRVDGYTF	TGCGCCAGCGCTCCCAAGGACAGGGTCGATGGCTACACCTTC
TRBV9	TRBJ2-7	NA	TRBD2	CASSVGGGSLYEQYF	TGTGCCAGCAGCGTGGGAGGCGGGAGTTTGTACGAGCAGTACTTC
TRBV20-1	TRBJ2-7	NA	TRBD2	CSARDGASGSSSYEQYF	TGCAGTGCTAGAGATGGGGCTAGCGGGAGCTCCTCCTACGAGCAGTACTTC
TRBV6-2/TRBV6-3	TRBJ1-3	NA	NA	CASSLKLENTIYF	TGTGCCAGCAGTTTGAAGCTCGAAAACACCATATATTTT
TRBV7-2	TRBJ1-2	NA	NA	CAIRGGTNYGYTF	TGTGCCATCCGCGGGGGGACGAACTATGGCTACACCTTC
TRBV28	TRBJ2-1	NA	NA	CASSLFRNEQFF	TGTGCCAGCAGTTTATTCCGCAATGAGCAGTTCTTC
TRBV4-1	TRBJ2-5	few	NA	CASSQGQNQETQYF	TGCGCCAGCAGCCAAGGACAGAACCAAGAGACCCAGTACTTC
TRBV5-6	TRBJ1-5	few	NA	CASSTAGFGNQPQHF	TGTGCCAGCAGTACCGCAGGGTTCGGCAATCAGCCCCAGCATTTT
TRBV4-1	TRBJ2-7	NA	NA	CASSQDLPVNYEQYF	TGCGCCAGCAGCCAAGATCTGCCAGTTAACTACGAGCAGTACTTC
TRBV19	TRBJ1-2	NA	NA	CASSLQGLRYGYTF	TGTGCCAGTTCATTACAGGGCTTGCGGTATGGCTACACCTTC
TRBV6-5	TRBJ2-7	NA	TRBD2	CASSYSGGLAVLSYEQYF	TGTGCCAGCAGTTACTCGGGGGGACTAGCGGTCCTCTCCTACGAGCAGTACTTC
TRBV27	TRBJ2-5	NA	NA	CASSLSGIQETQYF	TGTGCCAGCAGTTTATCAGGAATCCAAGAGACCCAGTACTTC
TRBV9	TRBJ1-6	NA	NA	CASSMGGFSYNSPLHF	TGTGCCAGCAGTATGGGGGGATTCTCCTATAATTCACCCCTCCACTTT
TRBV7-9	TRBJ2-7	few	NA	CASSLAGRVPYEQYF	TGTGCCAGCAGCTTAGCGGGCAGGGTTCCCTACGAGCAGTACTTC
TRBV5-6	TRBJ1-1	NA	NA	CASSAGWEAFF	TGTGCCAGCAGCGCGGGGTGGGAAGCTTTCTTT
TRBV9	TRBJ2-1	NA	NA	CASSVAAVYNEQFF	TGTGCCAGCAGCGTAGCGGCCGTCTACAATGAGCAGTTCTTC
TRBV28	TRBJ1-2	NA	TRBD1	CASSPGTGVYYGYTF	TGTGCCAGCAGTCCCGGGACAGGAGTTTACTATGGCTACACCTTC
TRBV19	TRBJ1-2	once	NA	CASSIDRDGDYGYTF	TGTGCCAGTAGTATAGACCGGGACGGAGATTATGGCTACACCTTC
TRBV7-9	TRBJ2-1	NA	NA	CASSLMGGEQFF	TGTGCCAGCAGCTTAATGGGTGGAGAGCAGTTCTTC
TRBV20-1	TRBJ2-7	NA	TRBD1	CSSHRQGAVYEQYF	TGCAGTTCCCACCGGCAGGGGGCGGTGTACGAGCAGTACTTC
TRBV19	TRBJ1-1	NA	NA	CASSITGRTEVFF	TGTGCCAGTAGTATTACAGGGAGAACTGAAGTTTTCTTT
TRBV5-4	TRBJ1-1	few	NA	CASSLAGTSATEAFF	TGTGCCAGCAGCTTGGCTGGGACATCTGCCACTGAAGCTTTCTTT
TRBV20-1	TRBJ2-1	NA	TRBD1	CSAPTRGRSNEQFF	TGCAGTGCTCCCACCAGGGGGCGGAGTAATGAGCAGTTCTTC
TRBV28	TRBJ2-7	few	NA	CASTRRWERSSYEQYF	TGTGCCAGCACCCGACGGTGGGAGCGCAGCTCCTACGAGCAGTACTTC
TRBV18	TRBJ2-1	NA	TRBD1	CASSPPDRSSYNEQFF	TGTGCCAGCTCACCACCGGACAGGAGCTCCTACAATGAGCAGTTCTTC
TRBV19	TRBJ2-7	NA	NA	CASSITSSTYEQYF	TGTGCCAGTAGTATAACTTCCTCTACCTACGAGCAGTACTTC
TRBV11-2	TRBJ1-3	NA	TRBD1	CASSQRDREVSGNTIYF	TGTGCCAGCAGCCAGCGGGACAGGGAAGTATCTGGAAACACCATATATTTT